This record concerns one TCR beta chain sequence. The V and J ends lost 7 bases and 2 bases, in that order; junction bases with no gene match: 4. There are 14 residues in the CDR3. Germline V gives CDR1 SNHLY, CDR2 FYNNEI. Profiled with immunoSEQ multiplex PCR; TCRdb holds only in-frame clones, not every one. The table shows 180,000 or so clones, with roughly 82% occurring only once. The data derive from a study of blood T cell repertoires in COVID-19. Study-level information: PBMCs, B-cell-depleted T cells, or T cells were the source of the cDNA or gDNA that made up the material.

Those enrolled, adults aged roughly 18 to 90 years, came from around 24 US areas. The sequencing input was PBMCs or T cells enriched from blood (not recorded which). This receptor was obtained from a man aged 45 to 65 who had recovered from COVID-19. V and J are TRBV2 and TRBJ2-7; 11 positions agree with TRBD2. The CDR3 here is CASILAGATYEQYF. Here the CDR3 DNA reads TGTGCCAGCATACTAGCGGGGGCGACCTACGAGCAGTACTTC. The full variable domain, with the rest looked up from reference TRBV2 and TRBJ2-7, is EPEVTQTPSHQVTQMGQEVILRCVPISNHLYFYWYRQILGQKVEFLVSFYNNEISEKSEIFDDQFSVERPDGSNFTLKIRSTKLEDSAMYFCASILAGATYEQYFGPGTRLTVT.